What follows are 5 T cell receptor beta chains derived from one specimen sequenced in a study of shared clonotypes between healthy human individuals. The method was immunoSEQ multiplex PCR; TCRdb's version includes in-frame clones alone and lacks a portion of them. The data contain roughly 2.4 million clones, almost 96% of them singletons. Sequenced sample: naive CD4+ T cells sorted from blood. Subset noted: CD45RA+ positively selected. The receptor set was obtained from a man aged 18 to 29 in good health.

The CDR3: CASNPGLAGVRELFF. The CDR3 coding sequence is TGTGCCAGCAACCCCGGACTAGCGGGAGTTCGGGAGCTGTTTTTT. The chain is built from TRBV6-5 and TRBJ2-2, with 13 bases lining up with TRBD2. Germline V gene sequence: CDR1 MNHEY, CDR2 SVGAGI. The junction had 8 bases not matched to a gene; V was cut back by 7 bases and J by 9 bases. The CDR3 sequence is 15 residues long.

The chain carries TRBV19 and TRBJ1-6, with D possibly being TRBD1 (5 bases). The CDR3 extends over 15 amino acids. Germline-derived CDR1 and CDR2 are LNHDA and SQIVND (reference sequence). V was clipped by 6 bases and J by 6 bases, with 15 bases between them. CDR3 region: CASRTGTAVNSPLHF. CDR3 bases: TGTGCCAGTAGAACCGGGACGGCAGTTAATTCACCCCTCCACTTT.

CDR3 nucleotide sequence: TGTGCCAGCAGCCCCCACCCGGGATTGAACACTGAAGCTTTCTTT. It yields the protein CASSPHPGLNTEAFF. V usage is TRBV4-2 and J usage is TRBJ1-1, with no clear D. The CDR3 contains 15 residues. Trimming stripped 4 bases from V and 0 bases from J, with 12 bases between. Germline V gene lookup returns CDR1 LGHNA and CDR2 YNFKEQ.

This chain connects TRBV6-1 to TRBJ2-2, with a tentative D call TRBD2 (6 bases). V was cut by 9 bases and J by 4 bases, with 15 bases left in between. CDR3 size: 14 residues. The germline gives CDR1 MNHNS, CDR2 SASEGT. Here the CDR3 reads CASRSGVSTGELFF. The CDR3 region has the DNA TGTGCCAGTAGGTCGGGAGTGAGCACCGGGGAGCTGTTTTTT.

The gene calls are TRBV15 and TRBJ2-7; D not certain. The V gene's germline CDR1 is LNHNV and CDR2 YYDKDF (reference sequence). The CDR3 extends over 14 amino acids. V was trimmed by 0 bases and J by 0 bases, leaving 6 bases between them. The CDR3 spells CATSRDGYSYEQYF. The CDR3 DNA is TGTGCCACCAGCAGAGATGGGTACTCCTACGAGCAGTACTTC.